Following are 23 T cell receptor beta chains from one sample sequenced in a study of cytotoxic CD8 clonotypes in ibrutinib-treated CLL. Repertoires were generated with immunoSEQ multiplex PCR, while TCRdb's copy carries only in-frame clones and drops some. The profile shows 35,000 to 45,000 clones, 49% of them singletons. The sample consisted of PBMCs, taken before ibrutinib treatment. These receptors came from a human donor with chronic lymphocytic leukemia.

This clone has only a few counts. The rearrangement uses TRBV6-5 and TRBJ2-6; weak D call: TRBD1 (6 bases). The germline V gene has CDR1 MNHEY and CDR2 SVGAGI. V was shortened by 6 bases and J by 4 bases, with 10 bases between the two germline ends. CDR3 length: 14 amino acids. CDR3: CASRTGQGANVLTF. The CDR3, as DNA: TGTGCCAGCAGGACGGGACAAGGGGCCAACGTCCTGACTTTC.

The chain employs TRBV6-6 and TRBJ1-6, with D maybe TRBD1 (5 bases). V lost 6 bases and J lost 10, with 19 bases in between. Germline V lookup: CDR1 MNHNY, CDR2 SVGAGI (reference sequence). CDR3 length: 15 amino acids. CDR3 sequence reads: CASRLMDIRHSPLHF. The CDR3 coding sequence is TGTGCCAGCAGACTTATGGACATTAGGCACTCACCCCTCCACTTT.

This clone has only a few counts. V and J are TRBV6-5 and TRBJ1-4; TRBD1 matches at 7 bases. Trimming cost V 0 bases and J 7 bases; bases outside gene matches: 8. This CDR3 has 16 amino acids. Germline V gives CDR1 MNHEY, CDR2 SVGAGI. CDR3 residues: CASSYSKGQYGEKLFF. The CDR3 DNA reads as TGTGCCAGCAGTTACTCGAAGGGACAGTACGGTGAAAAACTGTTTTTT.

This clone showed up just a few times. V usage is TRBV2 and J usage is TRBJ2-3, with D perhaps matching TRBD2 (5 bases). Germline V lookup: CDR1 SNHLY, CDR2 FYNNEI. This CDR3 has 13 residues. The V and J ends lost 6 bases and 4 bases respectively, with 11 bases between them. Written as DNA, the CDR3 is TGTGCCAGCAGGGACTGGTGGGCAGATACGCAGTATTTT. This sequence encodes CASRDWWADTQYF.

V usage is TRBV5-6 and J usage is TRBJ2-3; 12 bases fit TRBD2. V lost 4 bases, J lost 0 bases, and 6 bases stayed unmatched. Germline V lookup: CDR1 SGHDT, CDR2 YYEEEE. This CDR3 has 17 amino acids. CDR3 protein: CASSLRLAGASTDTQYF. The CDR3 DNA sequence: TGTGCCAGCAGCCTACGACTAGCGGGGGCTAGCACAGATACGCAGTATTTT.

The genes are TRBV6-5 and TRBJ2-1; 11 nucleotides align to TRBD2. The CDR3 sequence is 15 residues long. Germline-derived CDR1 and CDR2 are MNHEY and SVGAGI. V gave up 5 bases and J gave up 6 bases; unmatched junction bases: 6. The CDR3: CASSPLAGDTNEQFF. In DNA, the CDR3 is TGTGCCAGCAGTCCACTAGCGGGGGATACCAATGAGCAGTTCTTC.

The V and J genes are TRBV10-3 and TRBJ1-6; D gene unclear. Trimming stripped 6 bases from V and 0 bases from J, with 15 bases between. Germline V gives CDR1 ENHRY, CDR2 SYGVKD. The CDR3 length is 17 residues. CDR3 sequence: CAISPGAGDSYNSPLHF. In nucleotides, the CDR3 is TGTGCCATCAGCCCAGGAGCGGGTGACTCCTATAATTCACCCCTCCACTTT.

The V and J genes are TRBV11-2 and TRBJ1-2, with 7 bases matching TRBD1. Germline assignment: CDR1 SGHAT and CDR2 FQNNGV. V was pared by 7 bases and J by 2 bases, with 10 bases of the junction left unmatched. The CDR3 extends over 15 amino acids. CDR3 region: CASTRGTATNYGYTF. The CDR3 region has the DNA TGTGCCAGCACCCGCGGGACAGCGACGAACTATGGCTACACCTTC.

This chain connects TRBV10-3 to TRBJ1-6, with D possibly being TRBD1 (6 bases). Germline-derived CDR1 and CDR2 are ENHRY and SYGVKD. There are 15 residues in the CDR3. Trimming took off 2 bases at V and 9 bases at J, with 14 bases between the two ends. CDR3 nucleotide sequence: TGTGCCATCAGTGAGAGGGCGGGGGCAGTTTCACCCCTCCACTTT. It encodes CAISERAGAVSPLHF.

CDR3 protein: CASSSDRGKEKLFF. The CDR3 DNA reads as TGTGCCAGCAGTTCCGACCGGGGTAAAGAAAAACTGTTTTTT. This chain joins TRBV6-6 and TRBJ1-4; no reliable D call. CDR3 length: 14 amino acids. CDR1 is MNHNY, CDR2 SVGAGI, per germline (reference sequence). V was trimmed by 4 bases and J by 8 bases, leaving 14 bases between them.

In the case of this clone: Germline is not matched at one junction end, which may reflect a read error. This chain joins TRBV14 and TRBJ2-1, with no clear D. Germline V gene data show CDR1 as SGHDN and CDR2 as FVKESK. The CDR3 has 12 residues. Here the CDR3 DNA reads TGTGCCAGCAGCCAACTATACAGTGAGCAGTTCTTC. Its translation: CASSQLYSEQFF.

This chain joins TRBV6-1 and TRBJ1-1, with unresolved D. CDR1 and CDR2 from the germline V gene are MNHNS and SASEGT. The V gene lost 9 bases and the J gene lost 0 bases, with 8 bases spanning the gap. This CDR3 comprises 12 residues. This CDR3 reads CASKELNTEAFF. CDR3 sequence (DNA): TGTGCCAGTAAGGAACTGAACACTGAAGCTTTCTTT.

The V and J genes are TRBV10-3 and TRBJ1-6, with D perhaps matching TRBD1 (6 bases). V lost 8 bases, J lost 7 bases, and 9 bases lay in between. The CDR3 is 12 amino acids. Germline CDR1 ENHRY, CDR2 SYGVKD. The CDR3 sequence: CAIRTENSPLHF. As DNA, the CDR3 is TGTGCCATCCGGACAGAGAATTCACCCCTCCACTTT.

The genes are TRBV2 and TRBJ1-6, with 8 bases aligning to TRBD1. The CDR3 consists of 14 residues. Trimming cost V 6 bases and J 8 bases; bases outside gene matches: 6. CDR1 is SNHLY and CDR2 is FYNNEI in the germline V gene. This chain's CDR3 is CASRGTGQDSPLHF. CDR3 nucleotides: TGTGCCAGCAGGGGGACAGGTCAAGATTCACCCCTCCACTTT.

The chain combines TRBV30 with TRBJ2-3, with 7 bases aligning to TRBD2. This CDR3 has 14 amino acids. Germline V gene data show CDR1 as GTSNPN and CDR2 as SVGIG (reference sequence). V was clipped by 8 bases and J by 4 bases; unmatched bases: 12. CDR3 loop: CAQDLGGGPDTQYF. In nucleotides, the CDR3 is TGTGCCCAGGACTTGGGCGGGGGTCCAGATACGCAGTATTTT.

This clone appeared a few times. The genes are TRBV5-1 and TRBJ1-4; TRBD1 might be the D (6 bases). In germline, CDR1 is SGHRS, CDR2 YFSETQ. Trimming stripped 0 bases from V and 2 bases from J, with 14 bases between. The CDR3 covers 17 residues. Written as DNA, the CDR3 is TGCGCCAGCAGCTTGGCAGACAGGCGGGCGACTAATGAAAAACTGTTTTTT. Its protein product is CASSLADRRATNEKLFF.

This chain connects TRBV10-1 to TRBJ2-1; weak D call: TRBD2 (5 bases). Germline V gives CDR1 WNHNN, CDR2 SYGVQD (reference sequence). Deletions cut 11 bases from V and 7 bases from J, with 12 bases between. The CDR3 sequence is 11 residues long. The CDR3 sequence: CAGLPGNEQFF. In nucleotides, the CDR3 is TGCGCCGGTCTCCCGGGAAATGAGCAGTTCTTC.

This chain connects TRBV5-1 to TRBJ2-1; 12 bases are a match to TRBD2. After removal of 4 bases from V and 5 bases from J, the junction contained 10 bases not matched to a gene. The CDR3 loop spans 17 amino acids. In germline, CDR1 is SGHRS, CDR2 YFSETQ. As DNA, the CDR3 is TGCGCCAGCAGCCGCAGTTCTAGCGGGGGGGCCGACAATGAGCAGTTCTTC. Its translation: CASSRSSSGGADNEQFF.

There are a few counts of this clone. This chain links TRBV19 with TRBJ1-1; D uncertain. The CDR3 has 13 residues. Trimming stripped 4 bases from V and 3 bases from J, with 9 bases between. Germline V gene data show CDR1 as LNHDA and CDR2 as SQIVND (reference sequence). The CDR3 coding sequence is TGTGCCAGTAGTACCCACAGATACACTGAAGCTTTCTTT. This translates into CASSTHRYTEAFF.

The chain employs TRBV5-1 and TRBJ1-6, with D maybe TRBD1 (5 bases). CDR3 length: 16 residues. The germline CDR1 and CDR2 sequences are SGHRS and YFSETQ. V lost 2 bases, J lost 7 bases, and 16 bases lay in between. The CDR3 coding sequence is TGCGCCAGCAGCTTAACCCCTGGACATGGAAATTCACCCCTCCACTTT. Protein: CASSLTPGHGNSPLHF.

CDR3 sequence reads: CASSEGGAGGTQYF. The CDR3 coding sequence is TGTGCCAGCAGTGAAGGAGGGGCCGGTGGGACCCAGTACTTC. V usage is TRBV2 and J usage is TRBJ2-5; the D gene could be TRBD1 or TRBD2 (5 bases each). The V gene lost 1 base and the J gene lost 7 bases, with 13 bases spanning the gap. This CDR3 is 14 amino acids long. CDR1 and CDR2 from the germline V gene are SNHLY and FYNNEI.

The chain is built from TRBV4-2 and TRBJ2-3; 9 bases match TRBD2. The CDR3 is 17 residues long. With 0 bases clipped from V and 1 base from J, the junction kept 5 bases outside the gene matches. Per the germline V gene, CDR1 is LGHNA and CDR2 is YNFKEQ. The CDR3 DNA reads TGTGCCAGCAGCCAAGAGGGCGCTAGCGGGGGCACAGATACGCAGTATTTT. Amino acids: CASSQEGASGGTDTQYF.

This clone has just one count. The chain combines TRBV6-5 with TRBJ2-7, with D unclear. The germline V and J ends were trimmed by 4 bases and 0 bases, with 7 bases remaining between them. CDR1 is MNHEY, CDR2 SVGAGI, per germline. The CDR3 has 13 residues. The CDR3 is CASSSAFSYEQYF. For the CDR3, the DNA is TGTGCCAGCAGTTCAGCTTTCTCCTACGAGCAGTACTTC.